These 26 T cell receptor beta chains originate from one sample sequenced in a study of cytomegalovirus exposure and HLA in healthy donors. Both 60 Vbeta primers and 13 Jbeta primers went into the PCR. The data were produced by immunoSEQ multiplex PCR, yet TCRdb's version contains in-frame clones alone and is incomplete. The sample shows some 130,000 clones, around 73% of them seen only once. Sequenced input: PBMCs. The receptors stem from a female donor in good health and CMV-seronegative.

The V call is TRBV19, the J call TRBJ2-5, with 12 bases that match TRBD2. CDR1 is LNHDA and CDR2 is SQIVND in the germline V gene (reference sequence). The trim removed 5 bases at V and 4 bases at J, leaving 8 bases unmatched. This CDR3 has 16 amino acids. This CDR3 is CASSDGLAGMSETQYF. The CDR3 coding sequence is TGTGCCAGTAGTGACGGACTAGCGGGAATGTCAGAGACCCAGTACTTC.

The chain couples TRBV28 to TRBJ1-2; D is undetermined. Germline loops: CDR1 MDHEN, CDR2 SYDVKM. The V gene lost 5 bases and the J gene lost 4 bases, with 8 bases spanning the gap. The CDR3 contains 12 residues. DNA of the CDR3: TGTGCCAGCAGTCTCATGAGCTATGGCTACACCTTC. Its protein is CASSLMSYGYTF.

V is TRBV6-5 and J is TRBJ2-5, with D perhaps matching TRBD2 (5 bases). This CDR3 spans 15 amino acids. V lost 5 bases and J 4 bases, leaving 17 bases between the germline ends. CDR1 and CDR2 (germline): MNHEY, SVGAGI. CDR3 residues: CASSHGPSRVETQYF. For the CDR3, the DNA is TGTGCCAGCAGTCACGGGCCCTCGCGGGTAGAGACCCAGTACTTC.

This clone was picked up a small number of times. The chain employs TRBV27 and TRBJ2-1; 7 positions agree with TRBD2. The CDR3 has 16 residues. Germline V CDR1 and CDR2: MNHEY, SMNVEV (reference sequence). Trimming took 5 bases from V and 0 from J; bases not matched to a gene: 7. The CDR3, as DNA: TGTGCCAGCAGTAGCATCCGGGACTACTCCTACAATGAGCAGTTCTTC. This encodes CASSSIRDYSYNEQFF.

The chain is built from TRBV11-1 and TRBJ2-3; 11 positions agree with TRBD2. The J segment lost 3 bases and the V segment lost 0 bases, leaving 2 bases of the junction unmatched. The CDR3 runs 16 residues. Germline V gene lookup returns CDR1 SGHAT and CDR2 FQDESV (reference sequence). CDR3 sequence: CASSLALAGGTDTQYF. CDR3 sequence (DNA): TGTGCCAGCAGCTTAGCTCTAGCGGGAGGTACAGATACGCAGTATTTT.

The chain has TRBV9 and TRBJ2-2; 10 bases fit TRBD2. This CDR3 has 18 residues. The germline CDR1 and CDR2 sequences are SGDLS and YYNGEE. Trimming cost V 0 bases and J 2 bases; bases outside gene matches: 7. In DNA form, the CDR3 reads TGTGCCAGCAGCGTAGGGGCCAGCGGGAGGGCAAACACCGGGGAGCTGTTTTTT. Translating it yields CASSVGASGRANTGELFF.

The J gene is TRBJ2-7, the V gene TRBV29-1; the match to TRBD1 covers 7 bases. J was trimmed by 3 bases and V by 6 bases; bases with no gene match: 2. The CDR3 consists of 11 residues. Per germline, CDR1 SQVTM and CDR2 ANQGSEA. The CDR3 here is CSVRTGYEQYF. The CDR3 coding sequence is TGCAGCGTCAGGACAGGCTACGAGCAGTACTTC.

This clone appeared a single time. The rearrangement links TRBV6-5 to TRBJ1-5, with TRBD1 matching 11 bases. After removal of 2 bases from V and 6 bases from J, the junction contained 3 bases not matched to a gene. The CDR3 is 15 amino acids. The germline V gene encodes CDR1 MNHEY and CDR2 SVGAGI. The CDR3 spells CASSYGTGGGQPQHF. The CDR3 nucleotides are TGTGCCAGCAGTTACGGGACAGGGGGAGGTCAGCCCCAGCATTTT.

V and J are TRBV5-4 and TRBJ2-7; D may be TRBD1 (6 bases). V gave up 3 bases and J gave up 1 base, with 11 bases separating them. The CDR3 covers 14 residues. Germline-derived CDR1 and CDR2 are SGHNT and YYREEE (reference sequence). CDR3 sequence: CASSWGTLSYEQYF. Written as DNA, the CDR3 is TGTGCCAGCAGCTGGGGGACACTGTCCTACGAGCAGTACTTC.

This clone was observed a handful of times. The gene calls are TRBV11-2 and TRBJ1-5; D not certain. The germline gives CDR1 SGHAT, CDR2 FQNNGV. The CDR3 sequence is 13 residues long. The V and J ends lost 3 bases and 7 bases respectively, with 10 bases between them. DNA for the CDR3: TGTGCCAGCAGCTTTACACAATTCCAGCCCCAGCATTTT. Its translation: CASSFTQFQPQHF.

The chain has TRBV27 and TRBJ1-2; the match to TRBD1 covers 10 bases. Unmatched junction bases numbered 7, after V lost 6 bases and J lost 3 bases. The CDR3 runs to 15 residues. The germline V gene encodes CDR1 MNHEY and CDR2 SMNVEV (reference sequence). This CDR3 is CASRPGQGVHYGYTF. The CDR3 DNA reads TGTGCCAGCAGGCCAGGACAGGGGGTGCACTATGGCTACACCTTC.

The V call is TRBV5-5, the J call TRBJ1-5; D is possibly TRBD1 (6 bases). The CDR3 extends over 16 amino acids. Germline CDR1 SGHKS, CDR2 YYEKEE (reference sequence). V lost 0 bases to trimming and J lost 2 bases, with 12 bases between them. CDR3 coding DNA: TGTGCCAGCAGCTTGGCCGTCCGACAGGGCAATCAGCCCCAGCATTTT. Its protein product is CASSLAVRQGNQPQHF.

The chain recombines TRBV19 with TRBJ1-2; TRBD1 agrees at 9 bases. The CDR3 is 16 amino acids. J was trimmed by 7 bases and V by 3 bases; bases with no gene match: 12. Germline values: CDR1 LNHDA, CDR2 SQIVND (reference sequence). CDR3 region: CASSIPPGQGWGGYTF. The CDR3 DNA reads TGTGCCAGTAGTATCCCCCCGGGACAGGGTTGGGGTGGCTACACCTTC.

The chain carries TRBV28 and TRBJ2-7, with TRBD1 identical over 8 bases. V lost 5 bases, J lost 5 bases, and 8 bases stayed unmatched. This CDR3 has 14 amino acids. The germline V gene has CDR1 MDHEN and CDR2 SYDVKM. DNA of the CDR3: TGTGCCAGCAGTCCCGTCTGGACAGGGAACGAGCAGTACTTC. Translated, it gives CASSPVWTGNEQYF.

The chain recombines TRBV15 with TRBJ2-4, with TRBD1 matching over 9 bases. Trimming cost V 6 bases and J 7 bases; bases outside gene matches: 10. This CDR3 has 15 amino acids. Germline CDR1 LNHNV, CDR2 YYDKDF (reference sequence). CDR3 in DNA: TGTGCCACCAGTAGGTTACAGGGGGCAGGGAACATTCAGTACTTC. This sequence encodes CATSRLQGAGNIQYF.

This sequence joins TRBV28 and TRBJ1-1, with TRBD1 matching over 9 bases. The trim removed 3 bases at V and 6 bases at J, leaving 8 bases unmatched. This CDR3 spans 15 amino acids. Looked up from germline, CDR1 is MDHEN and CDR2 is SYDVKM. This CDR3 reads CASSFLQGALSEAFF. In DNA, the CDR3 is TGTGCCAGCAGTTTTCTACAGGGGGCGCTCTCTGAAGCTTTCTTT.

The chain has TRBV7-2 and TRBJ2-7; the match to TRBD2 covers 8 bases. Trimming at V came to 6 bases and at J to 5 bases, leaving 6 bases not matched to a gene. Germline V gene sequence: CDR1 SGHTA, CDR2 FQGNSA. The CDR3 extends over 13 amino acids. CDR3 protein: CASRFSGTNEQYF. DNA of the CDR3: TGTGCCAGCAGATTTAGCGGGACCAACGAGCAGTACTTC.

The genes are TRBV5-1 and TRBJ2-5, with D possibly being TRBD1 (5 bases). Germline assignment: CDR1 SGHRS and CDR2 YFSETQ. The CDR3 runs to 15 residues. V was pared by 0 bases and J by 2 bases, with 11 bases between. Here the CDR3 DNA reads TGCGCCAGCAGCTTGGGGTCCCGACAGCAAGAGACCCAGTACTTC. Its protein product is CASSLGSRQQETQYF. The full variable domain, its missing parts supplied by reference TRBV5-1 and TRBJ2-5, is KAGVTQTPRYLIKTRGQQVTLSCSPISGHRSVSWYQQTPGQGLQFLFEYFSETQRNKGNFPGRFSGRQFSNSRSEMNVSTLELGDSALYLCASSLGSRQQETQYFGPGTRLLVL.

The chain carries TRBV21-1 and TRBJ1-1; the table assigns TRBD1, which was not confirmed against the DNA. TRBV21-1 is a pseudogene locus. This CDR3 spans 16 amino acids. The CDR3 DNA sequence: TGTGCCAGCAGCAAAGTTGAAAGGGGCCAGAACACTGAAGCTTTCTTT. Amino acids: CASSKVERGQNTEAFF.

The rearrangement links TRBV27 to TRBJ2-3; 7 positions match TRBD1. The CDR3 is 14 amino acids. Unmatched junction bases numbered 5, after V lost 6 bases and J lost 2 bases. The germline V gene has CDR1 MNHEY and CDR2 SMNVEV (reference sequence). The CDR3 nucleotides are TGTGCCAGCAGCCGAGACAGGGCCACAGATACGCAGTATTTT. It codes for CASSRDRATDTQYF.

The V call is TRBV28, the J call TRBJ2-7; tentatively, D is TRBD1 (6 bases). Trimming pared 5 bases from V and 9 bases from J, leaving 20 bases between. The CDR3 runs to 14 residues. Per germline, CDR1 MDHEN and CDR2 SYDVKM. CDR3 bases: TGTGCCAGCAGTCCCCCCAATCACAGGGAGCGGCAGTACTTC. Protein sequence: CASSPPNHRERQYF.

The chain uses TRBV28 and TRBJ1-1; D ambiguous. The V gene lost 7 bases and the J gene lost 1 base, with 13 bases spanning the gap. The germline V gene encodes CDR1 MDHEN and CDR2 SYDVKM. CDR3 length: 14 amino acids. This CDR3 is CASTQYIPNTEAFF. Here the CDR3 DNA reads TGTGCCAGCACTCAATACATTCCGAACACTGAAGCTTTCTTT.

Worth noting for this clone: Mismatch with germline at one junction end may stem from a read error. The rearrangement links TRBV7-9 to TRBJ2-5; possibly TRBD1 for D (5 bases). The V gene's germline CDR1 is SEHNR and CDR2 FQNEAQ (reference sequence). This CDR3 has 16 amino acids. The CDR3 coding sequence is TGTTCCAGCAGCCCCCAGGGCCCTAACAGCCAAGAGACCCAGTACTTC. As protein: CSSSPQGPNSQETQYF.

CDR3 sequence: CASSPQGTYGYTF. CDR3 DNA: TGTGCCAGCAGTCCTCAGGGTACTTATGGCTACACCTTC. The genes are TRBV27 and TRBJ1-2; perhaps TRBD1 as D (5 bases). The V and J ends lost 5 bases and 5 bases respectively, with 12 bases between them. The germline V gene encodes CDR1 MNHEY and CDR2 SMNVEV (reference sequence). CDR3 size: 13 residues.

This chain's CDR3 is CASSIIGDRRNQPQHF. The CDR3, as DNA: TGTGCCAGTAGTATAATTGGAGACAGGAGGAATCAGCCCCAGCATTTT. This rearrangement joins TRBV19 to TRBJ1-5, with D possibly matching TRBD1 (6 bases). Germline V gene sequence: CDR1 LNHDA, CDR2 SQIVND (reference sequence). CDR3 length equals 16 residues. Trimming left V 2 bases short and J 4 bases short, with 15 bases between.

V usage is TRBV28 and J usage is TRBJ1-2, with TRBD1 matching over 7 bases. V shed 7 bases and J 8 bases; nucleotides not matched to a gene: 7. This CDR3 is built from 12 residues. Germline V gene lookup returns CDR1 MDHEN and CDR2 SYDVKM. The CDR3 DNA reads TGTGCCAGCAACGGACAGGTCCACGGCTACACCTTC. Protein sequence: CASNGQVHGYTF.